The clone carrying this TCR beta chain was counted a few times. This record comes from a study of blood T cells in healthy people across ages. Alongside a J-beta primer mix, a sample-barcoded 5' primer served in a second PCR lasting roughly 6 to 11 cycles. TCRdb re-analysed the 5' RACE reads in MiXCR, keeping a single row per CDR3 protein. Of around 1,000,000 distinct CDR3 sequences in the sample, about 25% were seen once. The CDR3 spans 17 residues. In germline, CDR1 is DFQATT, CDR2 SNEGSKA (reference sequence). This sample was shared with a second study, whose subject was T cells of mothers and their children.

Sequencing used blood. The sequence derives from a girl aged 2 to 9 in good health. The chain carries TRBV20-1 and TRBJ2-5; 11 positions agree with TRBD2. The assigned J gene may be wrong: the sequence end matches TRBJ2-7 better. The CDR3 spells CSASFRVWGLAVYEQYF. The CDR3 nucleotides are TGCAGTGCTAGTTTCCGGGTCTGGGGACTAGCGGTATACGAGCAGTACTTC.